This TCR beta chain comes out of a study of blood T cell repertoires in COVID-19. Per the study methods: The assay estimated nucleated cells by amplifying reference gene primers. This table comes from immunoSEQ multiplex PCR, and its TCRdb copy is limited to in-frame clones, with some not included. V, J and clone size are taken as reported in that table, and D and trimming were inferred from the DNA itself. The data hold around 260,000 clones, with 88% observed a single time. The CDR3 loop spans 13 amino acids. The V and J ends lost 2 bases and 4 bases respectively, with 9 bases between them. Germline V gives CDR1 SGHVS, CDR2 FQNEAQ.

The source material was peripheral blood. The chain links TRBV7-8 to TRBJ2-7; D call uncertain. The receptor comes from a man in his 60s who had recovered from COVID-19. The CDR3 region has the DNA TGTGCCAGCAGCTTACTGCAGCGATACGAGCAGTACTTC. Its translation is CASSLLQRYEQYF. The entire variable domain, with the rest obtained from reference TRBV7-8 and TRBJ2-7, is as follows: GAGVSQSPRYKVAKRGQDVALRCDPISGHVSLFWYQQALGQGPEFLTYFQNEAQLDKSGLPSDRFFAERPEGSVSTLKIQRTQQEDSAVYLCASSLLQRYEQYFGPGTRLTVT.